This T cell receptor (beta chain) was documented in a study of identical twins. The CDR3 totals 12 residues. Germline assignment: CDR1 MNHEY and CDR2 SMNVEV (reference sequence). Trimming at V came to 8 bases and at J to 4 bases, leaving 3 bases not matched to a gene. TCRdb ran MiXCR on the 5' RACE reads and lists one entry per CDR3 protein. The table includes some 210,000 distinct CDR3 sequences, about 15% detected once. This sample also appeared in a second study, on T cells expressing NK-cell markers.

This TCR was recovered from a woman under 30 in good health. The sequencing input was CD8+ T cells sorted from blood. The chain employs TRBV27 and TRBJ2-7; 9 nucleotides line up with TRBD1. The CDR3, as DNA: TGTGCCAGCGGGGACAGGGTGTACGAGCAGTACTTC. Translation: CASGDRVYEQYF.